The rows below give T cell receptor beta chains drawn from one sample of a study of shared clonotypes between healthy human individuals. Some clones are missing from TCRdb's copy, which holds only in-frame ones; the method was immunoSEQ multiplex PCR. The sample shows a few hundred thousand clones, 75% to 80% of them seen only once. Sequencing was carried out using PBMCs. All receptors derive from a woman in her thirties or forties in good health. Some clones in this sample may be carry-over from other donors' samples. Each CDR3 is given without its conserved first and last residue. The order of the fields is V gene, J gene, CDR3 protein.

v_gene: TRBV28; j_gene: TRBJ2-1; CDR3aa: ASSLSASGLISYNEQF
v_gene: TRBV4-1; j_gene: TRBJ1-5; CDR3aa: ASSQEPWETGANQPQH
v_gene: TRBV30; j_gene: TRBJ1-4; CDR3aa: AWSAGPNEKLF
v_gene: TRBV7-3; j_gene: TRBJ2-1; CDR3aa: ASSPGRNNEQF
v_gene: TRBV30; j_gene: TRBJ1-1; CDR3aa: AWSVDTLWGEAF
v_gene: TRBV5-4; j_gene: TRBJ1-5; CDR3aa: ASSLAGDQPQH
v_gene: TRBV7-9; j_gene: TRBJ2-5; CDR3aa: ASSLSLGPRTQY
v_gene: TRBV6-1; j_gene: TRBJ2-1; CDR3aa: ATTTSGNYNEQF
v_gene: TRBV7-6; j_gene: TRBJ2-3; CDR3aa: AITGLAGPDTQY
v_gene: TRBV28; j_gene: TRBJ1-4; CDR3aa: ASSPPGLINEKLF
v_gene: TRBV19; j_gene: TRBJ2-3; CDR3aa: ASSGDRAATTDTQY
v_gene: TRBV2; j_gene: TRBJ2-1; CDR3aa: ASRGSLGGRGANEQF
v_gene: TRBV6-4; j_gene: TRBJ2-7; CDR3aa: ASRLEGQRTYEQY
v_gene: TRBV2; j_gene: TRBJ2-7; CDR3aa: ASSEYGGLAGEGQY
v_gene: TRBV27; j_gene: TRBJ1-5; CDR3aa: ASSPQQGGNQPQH
v_gene: TRBV11-3; j_gene: TRBJ2-1; CDR3aa: ASSSHPTSGTYNEQF
v_gene: TRBV19; j_gene: TRBJ2-7; CDR3aa: ASRSGASGSYEQY
v_gene: TRBV2; j_gene: TRBJ2-6; CDR3aa: ASSERPAGANVLT
v_gene: TRBV30; j_gene: TRBJ2-1; CDR3aa: AWIGTYNEQF
v_gene: TRBV7-9; j_gene: TRBJ2-7; CDR3aa: ASSLAVGSGPYEQY
v_gene: TRBV29-1; j_gene: TRBJ2-6; CDR3aa: SVEATGTSGIAGANVLT
v_gene: TRBV28; j_gene: TRBJ2-4; CDR3aa: ASSLTSGEGIQY
v_gene: TRBV25-1; j_gene: TRBJ1-2; CDR3aa: ASSDPRTANYGYT
v_gene: TRBV7-2; j_gene: TRBJ2-3; CDR3aa: ASSLEGRSTDTQY
v_gene: TRBV7-9; j_gene: TRBJ2-1; CDR3aa: ASSGEDTQSSYNEQF
v_gene: TRBV15; j_gene: TRBJ1-5; CDR3aa: ATSRLTGVRRDQPQH
v_gene: TRBV29-1; j_gene: TRBJ2-1; CDR3aa: SAKIRADEQF
v_gene: TRBV18; j_gene: TRBJ2-3; CDR3aa: ASSPTLAGAGDTQY
v_gene: TRBV7-7; j_gene: TRBJ2-1; CDR3aa: ASSLDFYNEQF
v_gene: TRBV6-6; j_gene: TRBJ2-3; CDR3aa: ASSFNPPEVTDTQY
v_gene: TRBV7-2; j_gene: TRBJ2-1; CDR3aa: ASSSDSRSYNEQF